This TCR beta chain was recorded in a study of Graves' ophthalmopathy and Graves' hyperthyroidism. The length of the CDR3 is 14 residues. V shed 6 bases, J shed 5 bases, and the junction held 4 bases outside the gene matches. Germline CDR1 and CDR2: MNHEY and SVGEGT. Using RNA transcripts, the TCR beta CDR3 regions were amplified. The first-round RT-PCR employed HTBI primers together with the Qiagen OneStep RT-PCR kit. A multiplex PCR was then performed as the second round. In TCRdb, the multiplex PCR reads were re-called with MiXCR into one record per CDR3 protein. The data hold approximately 210,000 distinct CDR3 sequences, with 20% to 25% observed a single time. This clonotype was seen many times. No antigen is known for it. Whole-study findings and limits: Most clonotypes expanded in thyroid above 0.001 frequency were present in blood too.

The TCR was taken from a woman aged 45-65 years with Graves' ophthalmopathy. V gene TRBV6-2 or TRBV6-3 combines with J gene TRBJ2-2; 9 positions match TRBD2. The sequenced sample consisted of peripheral blood. CDR3 nucleotide sequence: TGTGCCAGCAGGCTTAGCGGGAGTACCGGGGAGCTGTTTTTT. Translated, it gives CASRLSGSTGELFF.